The entry below gives a single TCR beta chain sequence along with its context. PCR was performed a second time for about 6 to 11 cycles using a sample-barcoded 5' primer and a J-beta primer mix. TCRdb called the 5' RACE reads again in MiXCR, with one record for every CDR3 protein. The sample holds roughly 1,100,000 distinct CDR3 sequences, 25% seen once. Germline lookup yields CDR1 SEHNR and CDR2 FQNEAQ (reference sequence). The V segment lost 1 base and the J segment 9 bases; nucleotides outside the gene matches: 11. CDR3 size: 15 residues. These data belong to a study of blood T cells in healthy people across ages. Study in general: About one barcoded beta molecule per two T cells came from capture by template switching.

These same records also appear under a second study, on T cells of mothers and their children.

Input material: blood. This TCR was sampled from a girl aged 2 to 10 in good health. The chain carries TRBV7-9 and TRBJ2-7; 8 bases agree with TRBD2. The DNA for the CDR3 is TGTGCCAGCAGCTTAGAATCGACTAGCGCCGCGTGGCAGTACTTC. This translates into CASSLESTSAAWQYF.